The TCR beta chain described here comes from a study of beta chain features in type 1 diabetes. Sorting based on CD45RO/CCR7/CD25/CD127/CD95/CD27 separated CD4+ naive, central memory, regulatory and stem cell-like memory cells. The trim removed 4 bases at V and 4 bases at J, leaving 4 bases unmatched. Germline CDR1 and CDR2: SGDLS and YYNGEE. The CDR3 has 15 amino acids. The entirety of the isolated RNA underwent reverse transcription, so expressed TCRB transcripts were sequenced. Clones were read by immunoSEQ multiplex PCR, and TCRdb kept only the in-frame ones, dropping some. This repertoire shows about 470,000 clones, about 29% found once; its top ten account for around 0.065%. This clone was counted only a few times.

The sample was naive CD4+ T cells from blood. This chain uses TRBV9 with TRBJ2-1; 11 nucleotides agree with TRBD2. This clonotype originated in a man between 18 and 29 years old in good health. CDR3 sequence (DNA): TGTGCCAGCAGCCTGACTAGCGGGGATTACAATGAGCAGTTCTTC. It yields the protein CASSLTSGDYNEQFF.